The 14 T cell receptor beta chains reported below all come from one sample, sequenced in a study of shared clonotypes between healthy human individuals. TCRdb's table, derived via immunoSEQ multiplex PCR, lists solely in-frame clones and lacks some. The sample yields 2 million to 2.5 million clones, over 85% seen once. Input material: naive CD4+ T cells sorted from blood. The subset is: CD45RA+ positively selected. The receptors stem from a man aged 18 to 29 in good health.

This CDR3 is CRSGTQSSYNEQFF. CDR3 coding DNA: TGTAGGAGTGGGACCCAAAGCTCCTACAATGAGCAGTTCTTC. The rearrangement links TRBV2 to TRBJ2-1, with D possibly being TRBD1 or TRBD2 (5 bases each). This CDR3 contains 14 residues. Germline V CDR1 and CDR2: SNHLY, FYNNEI.

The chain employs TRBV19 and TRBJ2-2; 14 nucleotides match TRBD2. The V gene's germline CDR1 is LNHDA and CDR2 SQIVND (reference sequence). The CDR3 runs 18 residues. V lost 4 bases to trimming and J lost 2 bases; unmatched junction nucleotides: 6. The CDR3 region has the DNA TGTGCCAGTAGTACTTACGGGACTAGCGGGGGAAACACCGGGGAGCTGTTTTTT. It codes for CASSTYGTSGGNTGELFF.

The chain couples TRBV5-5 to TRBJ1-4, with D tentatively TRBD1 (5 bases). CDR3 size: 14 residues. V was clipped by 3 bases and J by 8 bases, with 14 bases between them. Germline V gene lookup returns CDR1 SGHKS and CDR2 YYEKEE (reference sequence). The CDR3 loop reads CASSSGTLGEKLFF. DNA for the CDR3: TGTGCCAGCAGCTCCGGGACCCTGGGGGAAAAACTGTTTTTT.

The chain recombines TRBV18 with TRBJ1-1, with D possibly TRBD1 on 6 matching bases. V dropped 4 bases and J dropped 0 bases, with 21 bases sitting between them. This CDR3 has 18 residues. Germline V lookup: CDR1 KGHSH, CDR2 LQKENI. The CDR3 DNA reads TGTGCCAGCTCACGGTCCCCAGCAGGGGCCAGCATGAACACTGAAGCTTTCTTT. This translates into CASSRSPAGASMNTEAFF.

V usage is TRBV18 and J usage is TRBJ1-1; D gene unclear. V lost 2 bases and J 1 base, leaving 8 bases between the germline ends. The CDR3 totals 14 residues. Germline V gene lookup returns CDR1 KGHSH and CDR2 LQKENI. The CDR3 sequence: CASSPGLANTEAFF. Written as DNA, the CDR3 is TGTGCCAGCTCACCAGGTTTGGCGAACACTGAAGCTTTCTTT. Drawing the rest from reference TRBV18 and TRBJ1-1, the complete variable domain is NAGVMQNPRHLVRRRGQEARLRCSPMKGHSHVYWYRQLPEEGLKFMVYLQKENIIDESGMPKERFSAEFPKEGPSILRIQQVVRGDSAAYFCASSPGLANTEAFFGQGTRLTVV.

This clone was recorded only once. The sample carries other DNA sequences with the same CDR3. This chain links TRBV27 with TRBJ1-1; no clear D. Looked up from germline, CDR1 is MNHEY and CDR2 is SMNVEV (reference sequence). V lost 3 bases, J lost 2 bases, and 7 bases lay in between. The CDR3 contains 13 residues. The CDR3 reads CASSLYRNTEAFF. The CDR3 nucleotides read TGTGCCAGCAGTTTGTACAGAAACACTGAAGCTTTCTTT.

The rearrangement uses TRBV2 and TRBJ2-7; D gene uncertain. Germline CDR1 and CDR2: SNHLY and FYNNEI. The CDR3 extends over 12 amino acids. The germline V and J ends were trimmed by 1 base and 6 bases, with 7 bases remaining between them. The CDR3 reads CASSEGWAEQYF. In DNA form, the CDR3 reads TGTGCCAGCAGTGAAGGATGGGCCGAGCAGTACTTC.

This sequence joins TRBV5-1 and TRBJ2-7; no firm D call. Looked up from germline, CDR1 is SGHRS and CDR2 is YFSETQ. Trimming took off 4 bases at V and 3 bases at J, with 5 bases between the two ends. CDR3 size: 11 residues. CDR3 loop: CASSENYEQYF. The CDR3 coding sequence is TGCGCCAGCAGCGAAAACTACGAGCAGTACTTC.

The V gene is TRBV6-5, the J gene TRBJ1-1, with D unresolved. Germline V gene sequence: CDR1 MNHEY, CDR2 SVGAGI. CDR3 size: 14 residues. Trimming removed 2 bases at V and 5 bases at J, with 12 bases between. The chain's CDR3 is CASSYLDRRTEAFF. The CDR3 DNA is TGTGCCAGCAGTTACCTAGACCGCCGGACTGAAGCTTTCTTT.

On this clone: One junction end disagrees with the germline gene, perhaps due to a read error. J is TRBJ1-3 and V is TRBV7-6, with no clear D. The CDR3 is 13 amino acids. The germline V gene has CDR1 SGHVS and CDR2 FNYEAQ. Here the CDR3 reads CASSLGTGPEVNF. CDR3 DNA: TGTGCCAGCAGCTTAGGCACGGGCCCGGAGGTGAATTTT.

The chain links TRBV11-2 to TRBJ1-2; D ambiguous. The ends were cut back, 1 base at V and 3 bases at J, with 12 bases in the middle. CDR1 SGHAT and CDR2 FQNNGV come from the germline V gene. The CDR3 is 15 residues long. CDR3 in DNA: TGTGCCAGCAGCTTAGTAGGCAGTGCTCACTATGGCTACACCTTC. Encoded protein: CASSLVGSAHYGYTF.

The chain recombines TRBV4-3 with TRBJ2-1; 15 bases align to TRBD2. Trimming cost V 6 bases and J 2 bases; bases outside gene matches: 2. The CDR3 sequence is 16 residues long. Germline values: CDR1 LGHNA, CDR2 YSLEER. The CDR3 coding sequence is TGCGCCAGCAGGAGGACTAGCGGGGGGGCCTACAATGAGCAGTTCTTC. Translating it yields CASRRTSGGAYNEQFF.

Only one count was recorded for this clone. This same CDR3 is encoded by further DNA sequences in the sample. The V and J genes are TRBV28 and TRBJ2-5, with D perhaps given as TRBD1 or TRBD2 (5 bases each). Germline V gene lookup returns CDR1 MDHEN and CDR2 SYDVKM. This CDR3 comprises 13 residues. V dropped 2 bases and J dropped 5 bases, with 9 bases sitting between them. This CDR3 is CASSLGGRETQYF. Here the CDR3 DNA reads TGTGCCAGCAGTTTAGGGGGACGGGAGACCCAGTACTTC.

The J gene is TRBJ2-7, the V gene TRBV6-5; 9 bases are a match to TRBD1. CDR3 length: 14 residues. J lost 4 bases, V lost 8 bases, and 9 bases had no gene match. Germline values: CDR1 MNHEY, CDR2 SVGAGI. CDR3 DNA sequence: TGTGCCAGCGGGTTACAGGGGGCGTCGTACGAGCAGTACTTC. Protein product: CASGLQGASYEQYF.